Listed below are T cell receptor beta chains from one sample, sequenced in a study of T cell responses to AZD1222 COVID-19 vaccine. Sequenced by immunoSEQ multiplex PCR; TCRdb stores in-frame clones only, minus some. The data contain 100,000 to 150,000 clones, 85% of them seen just once; the ten biggest clones take up less than 5.5%. The sample here was peripheral blood, taken 28 days after the second AZD1222 dose. The receptors derive from an adult who received the AZD1222 COVID-19 vaccine. Each CDR3 is given with its conserved first and last residue. D genes are given only for firm matches. Only part of the rows carry a size: once, few, many, or a class if the clone is expanded.

j_call v_call clone_size d_call cdr3_aa cdr3_nt
TRBJ2-1 TRBV19 once TRBD1 CASSTRTGTYNEQFF TGTGCCAGTAGTACGCGGACAGGTACCTACAATGAGCAGTTCTTC
TRBJ1-1 TRBV5-1 once . CASSLQGTDTEAFF TGCGCCAGCAGCCTACAAGGGACGGACACTGAAGCTTTCTTT
TRBJ2-1 TRBV7-2 . . CASSLIPGRGLYNEQFF TGTGCCAGCAGCTTAATCCCAGGGAGGGGGCTGTACAATGAGCAGTTCTTC
TRBJ1-2 TRBV13 . TRBD1 CASSLTGEVGYTF TGTGCCAGCAGCTTAACAGGGGAGGTAGGCTACACCTTC
TRBJ2-1 TRBV19 . . CASTRSHSRGYNEQFF TGTGCCAGTACCAGATCCCACTCTCGTGGCTACAATGAGCAGTTCTTC
TRBJ1-1 TRBV3-1/TRBV3-2 . . CASSPGSAANTEAFF TGTGCCAGCAGCCCAGGATCGGCCGCGAACACTGAAGCTTTCTTT
TRBJ2-1 TRBV5-5 . . CASSRVGAGTNYNEQFF TGTGCCAGCAGCCGGGTGGGGGCCGGGACGAACTACAATGAGCAGTTCTTC
TRBJ2-5 TRBV12-3/TRBV12-4 . . CASSFTIQETQYF TGTGCCAGCAGTTTTACGATCCAAGAGACCCAGTACTTC
TRBJ2-7 TRBV7-9 . . CASSLSHRAEYEQYF TGTGCCAGCAGCTTAAGTCACAGGGCGGAGTACGAGCAGTACTTC
TRBJ2-2 TRBV9 once . CASNRGGVNTGELFF TGTGCCAGCAATAGGGGCGGGGTTAACACCGGGGAGCTGTTTTTT
TRBJ2-7 TRBV4-1 . TRBD1 CASSPDRGVSYEQYF TGCGCCAGCAGCCCGGACAGGGGGGTCTCCTACGAGCAGTACTTC
TRBJ2-3 TRBV12-5 . TRBD1 CASGRGTGGMVAQYF TGTGCTAGTGGTCGGGGGACAGGAGGGATGGTTGCGCAGTATTTT
TRBJ1-4 TRBV27 . . CASSLLAVGGGEKLFF TGTGCCAGCAGTTTATTGGCGGTGGGCGGGGGTGAAAAACTGTTTTTT
TRBJ1-5 TRBV4-2 . . CASSQGVQGYQPQHF TGTGCCAGCAGCCAAGGAGTTCAGGGATATCAGCCCCAGCATTTT
TRBJ1-1 TRBV6-5 . TRBD1 CASSRGQGTEAFF TGTGCCAGCAGCCGGGGACAGGGGACTGAAGCTTTCTTT
TRBJ2-7 TRBV6-5 . . CASRGIGQTHEQYF TGTGCCAGCAGGGGAATCGGACAGACCCACGAGCAGTACTTC
TRBJ2-2 TRBV7-2 . TRBD1 CASSQRIRDRGYTGELFF TGTGCCAGCAGCCAGCGTATCCGGGACAGGGGCTACACCGGGGAGCTGTTTTTT
TRBJ1-2 TRBV13 . . CASSFGVSGYTF TGTGCCAGCAGCTTTGGGGTGAGTGGCTACACCTTC
TRBJ1-5 TRBV6-5 . . CASSSLGPGGQPQHF TGTGCCAGCAGTTCTCTCGGCCCAGGCGGTCAGCCCCAGCATTTT
TRBJ2-3 TRBV28 few TRBD2 CASSGIAGGRNTQYF TGTGCCAGCAGTGGAATAGCGGGGGGGCGAAATACGCAGTATTTT
TRBJ2-3 TRBV24-1 . . CATSDYRRTDTQYF TGTGCCACCAGTGATTATCGCCGCACAGATACGCAGTATTTT
TRBJ2-5 TRBV3-1/TRBV3-2 . TRBD2 CASSQDGLAEGTQYF TGTGCCAGCAGCCAAGATGGCCTAGCGGAGGGGACCCAGTACTTC
TRBJ2-7 TRBV12-3/TRBV12-4 once . CASTSPQGYEQYF TGTGCCAGCACCTCTCCTCAGGGTTACGAGCAGTACTTC
TRBJ1-1 TRBV20-1 . TRBD1 CSAPLDRLAFF TGCAGTGCACCCCTGGACAGGTTGGCTTTCTTT
TRBJ2-2 TRBV5-1 . . CASSSRVGWDTGELFF TGCGCCAGCAGCTCCAGGGTGGGGTGGGACACCGGGGAGCTGTTTTTT
TRBJ2-7 TRBV28 . TRBD1 CASNSRTGLFYEQYF TGTGCCAGCAACTCTCGGACAGGGTTATTTTACGAGCAGTACTTC
TRBJ1-5 TRBV19 . . CASSISGGDQPQHF TGTGCCAGTAGTATTTCCGGGGGCGATCAGCCCCAGCATTTT
TRBJ1-2 TRBV29-1 . . CSVIGGAYGYTF TGCAGCGTTATCGGGGGGGCCTATGGCTACACCTTC
TRBJ1-2 TRBV14 . TRBD1 CASSQSGGQVLYGYTF TGTGCCAGCAGCCAAAGTGGGGGACAGGTCCTCTATGGCTACACCTTC
TRBJ1-1 TRBV7-8 . . CASSWGTGNTEAFF TGTGCCAGCAGCTGGGGGACGGGGAACACTGAAGCTTTCTTT
TRBJ1-4 TRBV5-8 . . CASSLWERATNEKLFF TGTGCCAGCAGCTTATGGGAAAGGGCAACTAATGAAAAACTGTTTTTT
TRBJ2-1 TRBV11-3 . TRBD1 CASSFGQGLYNEQFF TGTGCCAGCAGCTTTGGACAGGGGCTTTACAATGAGCAGTTCTTC
TRBJ1-5 TRBV28 . . CASRGGGNQPQHF TGTGCCAGCCGAGGGGGGGGCAATCAGCCCCAGCATTTT
TRBJ1-2 TRBV10-3 . TRBD1 CAISTGEIDGYTF TGTGCCATCAGCACAGGGGAAATCGATGGCTACACCTTC
TRBJ1-2 TRBV10-3 once . CAISGKGDLGYTF TGTGCCATCAGTGGGAAGGGGGATCTTGGCTACACCTTC
TRBJ1-5 TRBV3-1/TRBV3-2 few . CASSPDNRAQHF TGTGCCAGCAGCCCAGATAACAGGGCCCAGCATTTT
TRBJ1-1 TRBV12-3/TRBV12-4 . . CASSLIHSPEAFF TGTGCCAGCAGTTTAATACATTCTCCTGAAGCTTTCTTT
TRBJ1-1 TRBV6-5 . TRBD1 CASSRGQVSSTEAFF TGTGCCAGCAGCAGAGGACAGGTCTCGAGCACTGAAGCTTTCTTT
TRBJ1-6 TRBV29-1 . . CSVRVQGSGLGSPLHF TGCAGCGTTAGAGTACAGGGATCGGGCCTCGGTTCACCCCTCCACTTT
TRBJ1-5 TRBV5-1 . TRBD1 CASSLGDRGNQPQHF TGCGCCAGCAGCTTGGGGGACAGGGGCAATCAGCCCCAGCATTTT
TRBJ2-7 TRBV18 . . CASSPSVGTPEQYF TGTGCCAGCTCACCTTCAGTCGGTACCCCCGAGCAGTACTTC
TRBJ1-2 TRBV6-5 . TRBD1 CASSPTQGAAYGYTF TGTGCCAGCAGCCCAACACAGGGGGCGGCCTATGGCTACACCTTC
TRBJ1-1 TRBV28 . . CASTYQNTEAFF TGTGCCAGCACATACCAGAACACTGAAGCTTTCTTT
TRBJ1-2 TRBV10-3 . . CAISESGVRSYTF TGTGCCATCAGTGAGTCAGGGGTTCGGAGCTACACCTTC
TRBJ1-4 TRBV5-4 . TRBD1 CASSLGQGGDEKLFF TGTGCCAGCAGCCTCGGACAAGGGGGCGATGAAAAACTGTTTTTT
TRBJ1-1 TRBV7-9 . . CASSFYENTEAFF TGTGCCAGCAGCTTTTATGAGAACACTGAAGCTTTCTTT
TRBJ1-1 TRBV24-1 . TRBD1 CATSDSGTGGYTEAFF TGTGCCACCAGTGATTCCGGGACAGGGGGTTACACTGAAGCTTTCTTT
TRBJ1-5 TRBV24-1 . TRBD1 CATSDDGTGHQPQHF TGTGCCACCAGTGATGATGGGACAGGGCATCAGCCCCAGCATTTT
TRBJ1-1 TRBV5-6 few TRBD1 CASSWRRTGVRATEAFF TGTGCCAGCAGCTGGAGAAGGACAGGGGTTCGGGCCACTGAAGCTTTCTTT
TRBJ2-1 TRBV19 . TRBD1 CASSNTGGGSYNEQFF TGTGCCAGTAGTAACACAGGGGGCGGCTCCTACAATGAGCAGTTCTTC
TRBJ1-2 TRBV5-1 few TRBD1 CASSRAGTGEDGYTF TGCGCCAGCAGCCGCGCCGGGACAGGGGAGGATGGCTACACCTTC